These 20 T cell receptor beta chains were sequenced from one sample in a study of CD8+CD57+ T cells in acquired aplastic anemia. Whoever was chosen for sequencing had shown CD8+CD57+ cell expansion by flow cytometry. TCR beta VDJ and CDR3 profiling used genomic DNA as template. Using its own MiXCR run on the reads, TCRdb lists one record per CDR3 protein. The table includes 450,000 to 600,000 distinct CDR3 sequences, around 32% detected once. Sequencing input: sorted CD4+, CD8+, or CD8+CD57+ T cells (not recorded which) from PBMCs. These receptors came from a human donor with aplastic anemia.

This sequence joins TRBV5-5 and TRBJ2-3, with 7 bases identical to TRBD2. The CDR3 sequence is 15 residues long. Germline V gene data show CDR1 as SGHKS and CDR2 as YYEKEE (reference sequence). The trim removed 1 base at V and 0 bases at J, leaving 2 bases unmatched. CDR3 coding DNA: TGTGCCAGCAGCTTGCCTAGCGGCAGCACAGATACGCAGTATTTT. Translating gives CASSLPSGSTDTQYF.

Comment on this clonotype: A much larger clone is a single base away; this may be a read error. The chain employs TRBV10-3 and TRBJ1-2; D not certain. In germline, CDR1 is ENHRY, CDR2 SYGVKD. The CDR3 is 12 amino acids. The germline V and J ends were trimmed by 5 bases and 3 bases, with 7 bases remaining between them. Here the CDR3 reads CAISFGDYGYTF. CDR3 DNA: TGTGCCATCAGTTTTGGGGACTATGGCTACACCTTC.

This clonotype was detected ten times or more. The V call is TRBV7-9, the J call TRBJ2-7; 10 bases fit TRBD1. This CDR3 has 15 amino acids. Germline CDR1 reads SEHNR; CDR2 reads FQNEAQ (reference sequence). Germline trimming cut 2 bases from V and 1 base from J; bases unmatched to any gene: 2. CDR3 in amino acids: CASSLRTGGSYEQYF. CDR3 in DNA: TGTGCCAGCAGCTTACGGACAGGGGGTTCCTACGAGCAGTACTTC.

This clonotype occurred a few times. The chain links TRBV7-8 to TRBJ2-3; 8 nucleotides line up with TRBD2. Germline V gene data show CDR1 as SGHVS and CDR2 as FQNEAQ. The CDR3 is made up of 15 amino acids. After removal of 4 bases from V and 5 bases from J, the junction contained 8 bases not matched to a gene. As DNA, the CDR3 is TGTGCCAGCAGCTCTCAGCGGGGGATTAAAGATACGCAGTATTTT. Its protein product is CASSSQRGIKDTQYF.

The table lists this clonotype with a few counts. This chain joins TRBV6-1 and TRBJ1-5, with TRBD1 matching over 7 bases. This CDR3 is built from 15 residues. Germline CDR1 and CDR2: MNHNS and SASEGT. Trimming cost V 8 bases and J 5 bases; bases outside gene matches: 12. CDR3 in DNA: TGTGCCAGCGCAGGGGGGGTTGGGAATTATCAGCCCCAGCATTTT. Its translation is CASAGGVGNYQPQHF.

V usage is TRBV13 and J usage is TRBJ1-2; weak D call: TRBD1 (5 bases). The CDR3 is 14 residues long. Germline V lookup: CDR1 PRHDT, CDR2 FYEKMQ (reference sequence). V shed 4 bases and J shed 13 bases, with 22 bases lying between them. The CDR3 DNA reads as TGTGCCAGCAGCTCAAGCGGACAAATCTGGAGTTCCACCTTC. Amino acids: CASSSSGQIWSSTF.

This clonotype has at least ten counts. This chain connects TRBV12-3 or TRBV12-4 to TRBJ2-5; D is unresolved. The CDR3 spans 13 residues. V lost 2 bases and J 5 bases, leaving 9 bases between the germline ends. The CDR3 loop reads CASSLWRSETQYF. For the CDR3, the DNA is TGTGCCAGCAGTTTATGGAGAAGCGAGACCCAGTACTTC.

The chain joins TRBV25-1 to TRBJ2-7, with 9 nucleotides matching TRBD1. The length of the CDR3 is 19 residues. Germline V CDR1 and CDR2: MGHDK, SYGVNS. V lost 3 bases to trimming and J lost 3 bases; unmatched junction nucleotides: 18. The DNA for the CDR3 is TGTGCCAGCAGTGACCCGCCCGGACAGGGGATGGCAGAACACTACGAGCAGTACTTC. Translation gives CASSDPPGQGMAEHYEQYF.

This clonotype was recorded many times. The chain recombines TRBV2 with TRBJ2-5; D remains ambiguous. Germline V gene lookup returns CDR1 SNHLY and CDR2 FYNNEI. The CDR3 spans 11 residues. Between the trimmed V and J ends, which lost 6 bases and 5 bases, there was a span of 7 bases. This CDR3 reads CASSPTETQYF. CDR3 bases: TGTGCCAGCAGCCCAACGGAGACCCAGTACTTC.

This rearrangement joins TRBV7-6 to TRBJ2-1; D tentatively reads TRBD1 or TRBD2 (7 bases each). CDR3 length: 15 residues. The germline CDR1 and CDR2 sequences are SGHVS and FNYEAQ. The V gene lost 5 bases and the J gene lost 6 bases, with 17 bases spanning the gap. The CDR3 region is CASSLSGGVANEQFF. The CDR3, as DNA: TGTGCCAGCAGCCTATCAGGGGGGGTGGCCAATGAGCAGTTCTTC.

This clonotype was observed once. The V call is TRBV5-8, the J call TRBJ1-5; D not resolved. The germline V gene encodes CDR1 SGHTS and CDR2 YDEGEE. The V gene lost 0 bases and the J gene lost 6 bases, with 7 bases spanning the gap. The CDR3 extends over 13 amino acids. The CDR3 bases are TGTGCCAGCAGCTTGGGTCCGTCTCAGCCCCAGCATTTT. Translated: CASSLGPSQPQHF. The variable domain in full, completed from reference TRBV5-8 and TRBJ1-5, reads EAGVTQSPTHLIKTRGQQATLRCSPISGHTSVYWYQQALGLGLQFLLWYDEGEERNRGNFPPRFSGRQFPNYSSELNVNALELEDSALYLCASSLGPSQPQHFGDGTRLSIL.

Turning to this clonotype: Likely a read error: the CDR3 ends without its conserved phenylalanine or tryptophan. This chain links TRBV9 with TRBJ2-5; the D gene could be TRBD1 or TRBD2 (5 bases each). This CDR3 has 14 residues. Germline-derived CDR1 and CDR2 are SGDLS and YYNGEE. Trimming left V 0 bases short and J 8 bases short, with 14 bases between. This CDR3 is CASSVAGGGETQYL. CDR3 nucleotide sequence: TGTGCCAGCAGCGTAGCTGGGGGTGGAGAAACCCAGTACCTC.

There are many counts of this clonotype. In DNA, the CDR3 is TGTGCCAGCACCCCCAGGGGACGGACTGAAGCTTTCTTT. This encodes CASTPRGRTEAFF. This chain uses TRBV25-1 with TRBJ1-1; D perhaps matches TRBD1 (6 bases). V lost 7 bases to trimming and J lost 5 bases, with 14 bases between them. This CDR3 contains 13 residues. Germline assignment: CDR1 MGHDK and CDR2 SYGVNS.

This clonotype was seen only a few times. This may be a read error: a much more frequent sequence differs by one nucleotide. The chain combines TRBV19 with TRBJ2-7; unclear D gene. V was pared by 6 bases and J by 2 bases, with 8 bases between. The germline CDR1 and CDR2 sequences are LNHDA and SQIVND (reference sequence). The CDR3 loop spans 12 amino acids. CDR3 nucleotides: TGTGCCAGTAGGGGCCCGGCCTACGAGCAGTACTTC. Its protein product is CASRGPAYEQYF.

This clonotype was seen repeatedly, ten times or more. The rearrangement uses TRBV4-3 and TRBJ2-5; 8 positions match TRBD1. Germline loops: CDR1 LGHNA, CDR2 YSLEER. After removal of 1 base from V and 5 bases from J, the junction contained 6 bases not matched to a gene. The CDR3 loop spans 15 amino acids. CDR3 nucleotides: TGCGCCAGCAGCCAAGGGACAGGGCGGTCGGAGACCCAGTACTTC. It is translated as CASSQGTGRSETQYF.

This clonotype was recorded at least ten times. The V call is TRBV24-1, the J call TRBJ2-3; a weak D match, TRBD2 (5 bases). CDR1 and CDR2 (germline): KGHDR, SFDVKD. Trimming removed 0 bases from V and 3 bases from J, with 6 bases in between. The CDR3 runs to 14 residues. CDR3 nucleotide sequence: TGTGCCACCAGTGATTTGTCGGGAACAGATACGCAGTATTTT. Translated: CATSDLSGTDTQYF.

This clonotype was recorded at least ten times. The chain couples TRBV7-9 to TRBJ2-5; D possibly corresponds to TRBD1 (5 bases). Trimming cost V 3 bases and J 5 bases, with 16 bases left between them. The CDR3 loop spans 15 amino acids. Germline CDR1 is SEHNR and CDR2 is FQNEAQ (reference sequence). The CDR3 DNA follows: TGTGCCAGCAGCTTCGGGCGTTCGACAGTGGAGACCCAGTACTTC. This gives the protein CASSFGRSTVETQYF.

J is TRBJ2-5 and V is TRBV7-9; D is perhaps TRBD2 (5 bases). This CDR3 has 15 residues. Looked up from germline, CDR1 is SEHNR and CDR2 is FQNEAQ (reference sequence). V lost 5 bases and J 2 bases, leaving 15 bases between the germline ends. CDR3 protein: CASSHRGLRQETQYF. The CDR3 DNA reads as TGTGCCAGCAGCCATAGAGGGCTTCGTCAAGAGACCCAGTACTTC.

This clonotype was seen repeatedly, ten times or more. This chain uses TRBV2 with TRBJ2-2; TRBD1 or TRBD2 may be the D gene (5 bases each). The CDR3 has 15 residues. Per germline, CDR1 SNHLY and CDR2 FYNNEI. V was pared by 7 bases and J by 0 bases, with 12 bases between. The CDR3 here is CASNLEGPNTGELFF. The CDR3 DNA follows: TGTGCCAGCAATCTTGAGGGGCCGAACACCGGGGAGCTGTTTTTT.

This clonotype was counted at least ten times. This chain uses TRBV24-1 with TRBJ2-3; TRBD1 matches 7 bases. After removal of 3 bases from V and 4 bases from J, the junction contained 9 bases not matched to a gene. The CDR3 length is 16 residues. Per germline, CDR1 KGHDR and CDR2 SFDVKD. This CDR3 reads CATSDVTGTVSDTQYF. Written as DNA, the CDR3 is TGTGCCACCAGTGATGTCACCGGGACAGTCTCAGATACGCAGTATTTT.